This T cell receptor (beta chain) is drawn from a study of T cells in Graves' hyperthyroidism and ophthalmopathy. Per the germline V gene, CDR1 is DFQATT and CDR2 is SNEGSKA (reference sequence). The CDR3 has 12 amino acids. V dropped 5 bases and J dropped 7 bases, with 14 bases sitting between them. There were TCR beta CDR3 regions amplified from RNA transcripts. In the first-round RT-PCR of the TCR CDR3, the HTBI primer set was used. Via MiXCR, TCRdb re-called the multiplex PCR reads, giving one row per CDR3 protein. This sample has approximately 400,000 distinct CDR3 sequences, with approximately 14% found just once. This clonotype appeared many times.

Specimen: blood. V and J are TRBV20-1 and TRBJ1-2, with D unclear. The sequence derives from a woman in her late teens or twenties with Graves' hyperthyroidism. CDR3 in DNA: TGCAGTGCTCCTAGGGCTAATGGTGGCTACACCTTC. This codes for CSAPRANGGYTF.